A selection of T cell receptor beta chains follows, all from one sample in a study of Ad26.COV2.S vaccination and SARS-CoV-2 variants. Produced via immunoSEQ multiplex PCR; TCRdb's table is partial and in-frame only. The sample yields 350,000 to 500,000 clones, roughly nine tenths seen once. This sample comprised peripheral blood, obtained in a trial of Ad26.COV2.S vaccine versus placebo. These receptors were collected from a person aged 18-60 years who received the Ad26.COV2.S COVID-19 vaccine or a placebo. Both conserved end residues are part of each CDR3. A D gene is named only where the DNA matches it firmly. Clone size is shown for a subset of rows, as once, few, many or a class of expanded clone.

clone_size	j_call	v_call	d_call	cdr3_nt	cdr3_aa
once	TRBJ2-5	TRBV5-1	-	TGCGCCAGCAGGACACCGGGAAACCAAGAGACCCAGTACTTC	CASRTPGNQETQYF
-	TRBJ2-2	TRBV28	-	TGTGCCAGCAAACTGGGAGGAAGGGCAGGCACCGGGGAGCTGTTTTTT	CASKLGGRAGTGELFF
-	TRBJ2-5	TRBV29-1	-	TGCAGCGTTGCTAAGGGGAGAGAAGAGACCCAGTACTTC	CSVAKGREETQYF
-	TRBJ1-1	TRBV20-1	-	TGCAGTGTCCCAGTGAACACTGAAGCTTTCTTT	CSVPVNTEAFF
-	TRBJ1-5	TRBV7-2	-	TGTGCCAGCAGCTGGAGGGAGGGCAATCAGCCCCAGCATTTT	CASSWREGNQPQHF
once	TRBJ1-1	TRBV19	TRBD1	TGTGCCAGTAGGTCGCATACAGGGGAAGAAACTGAAGCTTTCTTT	CASRSHTGEETEAFF
-	TRBJ2-3	TRBV7-2	-	TGTGCCAGCAGCTTATTGGTCCGGGACACAGATACGCAGTATTTT	CASSLLVRDTDTQYF
-	TRBJ2-5	TRBV29-1	-	TGCAGCGCCCAAAAGGGGGGACCTCAGGGCCAAGAGACCCAGTACTTC	CSAQKGGPQGQETQYF
-	TRBJ1-4	TRBV27	TRBD1	TGTGCCAGCAGTTTAACAGGGGAGGATGAAAAACTGTTTTTT	CASSLTGEDEKLFF
-	TRBJ2-5	TRBV9	-	TGTGCCAGCAGCGTAGATATAGGGCCGGAGACCCAGTACTTC	CASSVDIGPETQYF
once	TRBJ2-7	TRBV2	TRBD2	TGTGCCAGCAGTGGCACGGGGGGAGCCTACGAGCAGTACTTC	CASSGTGGAYEQYF
-	TRBJ1-5	TRBV24-1	-	TGTGCCACCAGTGATTCTCAAGGCAATCAGCCCCAGCATTTT	CATSDSQGNQPQHF
-	TRBJ1-5	TRBV2	-	TGTGCCAGCAGTGTGGCGAATCAGCCCCAGCATTTT	CASSVANQPQHF
-	TRBJ1-1	TRBV30	TRBD1	TGTGCCTCTGACCACAGGGGGAAGGCTGAAGCTTTCTTT	CASDHRGKAEAFF
-	TRBJ1-5	TRBV19	-	TGTGCCAGTAGTATGCCCGGTAATAGCAATCAGCCCCAGCATTTT	CASSMPGNSNQPQHF
-	TRBJ1-2	TRBV5-4	-	TGTGCCAGCAGCTTGGCTCTAAGGAACGAATATGGCTACACCTTC	CASSLALRNEYGYTF
-	TRBJ2-1	TRBV2	TRBD2	TGTGCCAGCAGTGTCTCTAGCGGGGGATACAATGAGCAGTTCTTC	CASSVSSGGYNEQFF
once	TRBJ1-2	TRBV4-3	-	TGCGCCAGCAGCGTCCTCAGGGGCAGCTATGGCTACACCTTC	CASSVLRGSYGYTF
-	TRBJ2-5	TRBV25-1	TRBD1	TGTGCCAACCCCCCATGCGGGACAGGGGGTAAAGAGACCCAGTACTTC	CANPPCGTGGKETQYF
-	TRBJ2-2	TRBV19	-	TGTGCCAGTAGTGGCAGGGGGGTCGGGGAGCTGTTTTTT	CASSGRGVGELFF
-	TRBJ1-5	TRBV28	-	TGTGCCAGCATGCCTCCAGGGGTTGGTCATCAGCCCCAGCATTTT	CASMPPGVGHQPQHF
-	TRBJ1-2	TRBV15	-	TGTGCCACCAGCAGAGATCAGGTTTCCTATGGCTACACCTTC	CATSRDQVSYGYTF
-	TRBJ2-6	TRBV27	-	TGTGCCAGCAGGTGGGGGGCTGGGGCCAACGTCCTGACTTTC	CASRWGAGANVLTF